This TCR beta chain was obtained from a study of CD8+CD57+ T cells in acquired aplastic anemia. Across the study: Sorting CD4+ and CD8+ cells gave DNA averaging 3.2 ug.

By flow cytometry, patients selected for sequencing had shown an expansion of CD8+CD57+ cells. With no exception, the patients had severe acquired aplastic anemia. When blood sampling took place, the patients had received no therapy. Researchers used genomic DNA as the template to profile TCR beta VDJ and CDR3. TCRdb re-analysed the reads in MiXCR, keeping a single row per CDR3 protein. The data show under 500,000 distinct CDR3 sequences, over 25% seen once. This clonotype was seen many times. Antigen unknown. This CDR3 comprises 14 residues. Trimming took 4 bases from V and 5 from J, leaving 14 bases between them. Notes on the study in general: No significant difference in CD8+ Simpson's diversity was found between patients and controls.

The rearrangement links TRBV12-3 or TRBV12-4 to TRBJ1-1, with a possible D match to TRBD1 (6 bases). Sequenced material: sorted CD4+, CD8+, or CD8+CD57+ T cells (not recorded which) from PBMCs. The TCR comes from a human donor with aplastic anemia. CDR3 nucleotides: TGTGCCAGCAGTTCCTGGGACACTGGGACTGAAGCTTTCTTT. Translated: CASSSWDTGTEAFF.